The present T cell receptor (beta chain) was sequenced within a study of control samples from healthy donors and cancer patients. TCRdb's table, derived via immunoSEQ multiplex PCR, lists solely in-frame clones and lacks some. The data contain about 120,000 clones, around nine tenths of them seen just once; the ten biggest clones take up around an eighth. V dropped 2 bases and J dropped 3 bases, with 10 bases sitting between them. The CDR3 length is 15 residues. Germline values: CDR1 SGHVS, CDR2 FQNEAQ. The receptor's source is a young man in good health. The chain combines TRBV7-8 with TRBJ1-4; possibly TRBD1 for D (6 bases). Source material: blood. The CDR3: CASSLSQGSNEKLFF. The DNA for the CDR3 is TGTGCCAGCAGCTTAAGCCAGGGGTCTAATGAAAAACTGTTTTTT.